The rows below give T cell receptor beta chains drawn from one sample of a study of human thymus T cells. The table came from immunoSEQ multiplex PCR; TCRdb's copy has only in-frame clones and leaves some out. The sample contains approximately 49,000 clones, around 95% of which appear only once. Sample: blood. All receptors come from a girl under two years old with a congenital heart defect but otherwise immunologically healthy. Both conserved end residues are part of each CDR3. The D gene is left open where the match is weak. Only part of the rows carry a size: once, few, many, or a class if the clone is expanded.

.,TRBV7-3,.,TRBJ2-1,CASSFRGRGLSNLYNEQFF,TGTGCCAGCAGCTTCCGAGGCCGAGGGCTCTCCAACCTCTACAATGAGCAGTTCTTC
.,TRBV19,TRBD1,TRBJ1-5,CASSILQGAGQPQHF,TGTGCCAGTAGTATACTGCAGGGGGCAGGGCAGCCCCAGCATTTT
once,TRBV9,.,TRBJ2-5,CASSVGGTETQYF,TGTGCCAGCAGCGTAGGCGGGACGGAGACCCAGTACTTC
.,TRBV5-5,TRBD2,TRBJ2-7,CASIPGLEGEQYF,TGTGCCAGCATTCCGGGACTAGAAGGTGAGCAGTACTTC
.,TRBV5-4,.,TRBJ2-5,CASRGVGSETQYF,TGTGCCAGCCGAGGCGTCGGGTCCGAGACCCAGTACTTC
once,TRBV27,.,TRBJ1-1,CASSLSGTWNTEAFF,TGTGCCAGCAGTCTTTCCGGGACTTGGAACACTGAAGCTTTCTTT
.,TRBV5-6,.,TRBJ2-3,CASSLPAGPDTQYF,TGTGCCAGCAGCTTGCCAGCGGGCCCAGATACGCAGTATTTT
.,TRBV6-4,.,TRBJ1-2,CASSDLGWYGYTF,TGTGCCAGCAGTGACTTAGGGTGGTATGGCTACACCTTC
.,TRBV7-9,.,TRBJ2-6,CASSSLSGANVLTF,TGTGCCAGCAGCTCCCTTTCTGGGGCCAACGTCCTGACTTTC
once,TRBV5-8,.,TRBJ2-7,CASSYAGGLAYEQYF,TGTGCCAGCAGCTACGCAGGGGGGCTGGCCTACGAGCAGTACTTC
.,TRBV28,.,TRBJ2-1,CASSGHGYNEQFF,TGTGCCAGCAGTGGGCATGGATATAATGAGCAGTTCTTC
.,TRBV7-9,TRBD2,TRBJ2-3,CASSRSGGTDTQYF,TGTGCCAGCAGCCGTAGCGGGGGCACAGATACGCAGTATTTT
.,TRBV5-8,TRBD1,TRBJ1-4,CASSRGTDYNEKLFF,TGTGCCAGCAGCCGAGGGACAGACTACAATGAAAAACTGTTTTTT
.,TRBV19,.,TRBJ2-6,CASSDGAGSGANVLTF,TGTGCCAGTAGTGACGGGGCTGGCTCTGGGGCCAACGTCCTGACTTTC
.,TRBV4-3,TRBD2,TRBJ2-5,CASSPKREAQETQYF,TGCGCCAGCAGCCCTAAGCGGGAGGCCCAAGAGACCCAGTACTTC
.,TRBV6-5,.,TRBJ1-4,CASSYGVLNEKLFF,TGTGCCAGCAGTTATGGGGTGCTTAATGAAAAACTGTTTTTT
.,TRBV4-1,.,TRBJ2-2,CASSHQNTGELFF,TGCGCCAGCAGCCATCAGAACACCGGGGAGCTGTTTTTT
.,TRBV28,.,TRBJ1-5,CASSRYQPQHF,TGTGCCAGCAGTCGTTATCAGCCCCAGCATTTT
.,TRBV28,.,TRBJ1-1,CASSLAVNTEAFF,TGTGCCAGCAGTTTGGCGGTGAACACTGAAGCTTTCTTT
.,TRBV5-6,TRBD1,TRBJ1-6,CASSRRDRVAPLHF,TGTGCCAGCAGCCGGCGGGACAGGGTTGCTCCCCTCCACTTT
.,TRBV4-3,.,TRBJ2-7,CASSQEGGFSYEQYF,TGCGCCAGCAGCCAAGAAGGAGGCTTCAGCTACGAGCAGTACTTC
once,TRBV7-9,TRBD2,TRBJ2-2,CASSPGLAGMPGELFF,TGTGCCAGCAGCCCAGGACTAGCGGGGATGCCCGGGGAGCTGTTTTTT
.,TRBV19,TRBD2,TRBJ2-4,CASSIGLAGNIQYF,TGTGCCAGTAGTATCGGTCTAGCGGGTAACATTCAGTACTTC
.,TRBV7-9,.,TRBJ1-3,CASSLAMARFFGNTIYF,TGTGCCAGCAGCTTAGCGATGGCCAGATTTTTTGGAAACACCATATATTTT
.,TRBV4-2,.,TRBJ2-5,CASSPEVQETQYF,TGTGCCAGCAGCCCGGAAGTCCAAGAGACCCAGTACTTC
once,TRBV29-1,.,TRBJ2-5,CSVHPRGGAETQYF,TGCAGCGTTCACCCTCGGGGTGGGGCAGAGACCCAGTACTTC
.,TRBV6-9,.,TRBJ2-3,CASSYDGTTDTQYF,TGTGCCAGCAGTTACGACGGCACCACAGATACGCAGTATTTT
.,TRBV7-2,.,TRBJ1-1,CASSLAGAPTEAFF,TGTGCCAGCAGCTTAGCGGGAGCACCAACTGAAGCTTTCTTT
once,TRBV6-6,.,TRBJ2-5,CASSYATGYFGETQYF,.
.,TRBV18,.,TRBJ1-4,CASSQTGNEKLFF,TGTGCCAGCTCACAAACAGGGAATGAAAAACTGTTTTTT
.,TRBV18,.,TRBJ2-7,CASSPPRAYEQYF,TGTGCCAGCTCACCACCGAGAGCATACGAGCAGTACTTC